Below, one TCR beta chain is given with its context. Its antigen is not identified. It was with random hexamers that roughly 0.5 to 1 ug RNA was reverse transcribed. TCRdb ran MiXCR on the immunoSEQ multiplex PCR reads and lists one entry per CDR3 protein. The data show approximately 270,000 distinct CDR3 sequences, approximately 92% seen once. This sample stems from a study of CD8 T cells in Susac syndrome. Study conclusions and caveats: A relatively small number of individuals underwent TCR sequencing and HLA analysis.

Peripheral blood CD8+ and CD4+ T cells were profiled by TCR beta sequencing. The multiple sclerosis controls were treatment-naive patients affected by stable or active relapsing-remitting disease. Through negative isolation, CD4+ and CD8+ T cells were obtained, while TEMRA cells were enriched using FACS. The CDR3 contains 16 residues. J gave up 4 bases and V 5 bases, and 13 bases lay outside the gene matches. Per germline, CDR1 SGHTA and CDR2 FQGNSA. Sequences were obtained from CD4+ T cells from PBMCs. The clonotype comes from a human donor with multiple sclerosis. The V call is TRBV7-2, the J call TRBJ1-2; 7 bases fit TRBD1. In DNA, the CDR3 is TGTGCCAGCAGCGGACAACAGGGGCGAGGAAGCTATGGCTACACCTTC. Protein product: CASSGQQGRGSYGYTF.